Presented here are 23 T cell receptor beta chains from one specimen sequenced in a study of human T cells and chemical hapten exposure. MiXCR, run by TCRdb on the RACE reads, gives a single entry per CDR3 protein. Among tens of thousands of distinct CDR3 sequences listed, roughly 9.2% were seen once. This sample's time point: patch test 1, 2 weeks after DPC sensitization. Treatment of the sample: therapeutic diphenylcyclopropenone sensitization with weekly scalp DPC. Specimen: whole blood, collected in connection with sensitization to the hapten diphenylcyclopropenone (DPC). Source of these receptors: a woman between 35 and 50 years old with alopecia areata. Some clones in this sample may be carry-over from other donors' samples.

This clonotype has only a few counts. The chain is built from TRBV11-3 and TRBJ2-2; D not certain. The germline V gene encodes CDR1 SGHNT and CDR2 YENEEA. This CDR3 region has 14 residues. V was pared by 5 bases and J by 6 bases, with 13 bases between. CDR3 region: CASSLSSSAGELFF. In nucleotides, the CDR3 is TGTGCCAGCAGCCTTAGCTCGTCGGCCGGGGAGCTGTTTTTT.

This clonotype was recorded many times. The DNA for the CDR3 is TGTGCCAGCAGCATACTGGACCAAAGCTACACCTTC. Encoded protein: CASSILDQSYTF. The rearrangement uses TRBV6-1 and TRBJ1-2; D is undetermined. This CDR3 is built from 12 residues. The germline gives CDR1 MNHNS, CDR2 SASEGT. The ends were cut back, 6 bases at V and 9 bases at J, with 14 bases in the middle.

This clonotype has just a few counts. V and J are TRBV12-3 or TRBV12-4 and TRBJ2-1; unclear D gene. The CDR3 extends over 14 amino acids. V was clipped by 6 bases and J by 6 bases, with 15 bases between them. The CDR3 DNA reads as TGTGCCAGCAGCTTCCGGGTTGGCCCCAATGAGCAGTTCTTC. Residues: CASSFRVGPNEQFF.

The CDR3 sequence: CASRGGAHEQYF. The CDR3, as DNA: TGTGCCAGCAGGGGAGGGGCCCACGAGCAGTACTTC. The chain has TRBV6-5 and TRBJ2-7; 7 positions match TRBD2. The CDR3 runs to 12 residues. V shed 6 bases and J 5 bases; nucleotides not matched to a gene: 4. The germline V gene encodes CDR1 MNHEY and CDR2 SVGAGI.

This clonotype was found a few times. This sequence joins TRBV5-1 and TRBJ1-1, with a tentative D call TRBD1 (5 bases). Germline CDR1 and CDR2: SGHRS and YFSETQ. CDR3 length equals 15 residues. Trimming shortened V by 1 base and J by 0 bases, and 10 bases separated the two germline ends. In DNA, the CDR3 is TGCGCCAGCAGCTTGTCCAGGGCTATGAACACTGAAGCTTTCTTT. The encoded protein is CASSLSRAMNTEAFF.

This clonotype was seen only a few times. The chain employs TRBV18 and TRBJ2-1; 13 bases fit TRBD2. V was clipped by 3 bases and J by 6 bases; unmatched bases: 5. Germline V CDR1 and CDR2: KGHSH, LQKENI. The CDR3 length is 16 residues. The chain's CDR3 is CASSPKGLAGSNEQFF. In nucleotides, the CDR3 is TGTGCCAGCTCACCCAAGGGACTAGCGGGGAGCAATGAGCAGTTCTTC.

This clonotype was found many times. The CDR3 coding sequence is TGTGCCAGCAGTGAGCCAAGGAACTTTGAAGCTTTCTTT. This encodes CASSEPRNFEAFF. This chain links TRBV25-1 with TRBJ1-1; no reliable D call. This CDR3 has 13 amino acids. The germline CDR1 and CDR2 sequences are MGHDK and SYGVNS. V shed 3 bases and J shed 7 bases, with 12 bases lying between them.

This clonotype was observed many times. The CDR3 spells CASSPPTSGGKNIQYF. The CDR3 DNA reads as TGTGCCAGCTCACCACCCACTAGCGGTGGGAAAAACATTCAGTACTTC. The chain recombines TRBV18 with TRBJ2-4; 8 bases are shared with TRBD2. V dropped 0 bases and J dropped 4; count of bases not matched to a gene: 5. CDR1 and CDR2 from the germline V gene are KGHSH and LQKENI. CDR3 length: 16 residues.

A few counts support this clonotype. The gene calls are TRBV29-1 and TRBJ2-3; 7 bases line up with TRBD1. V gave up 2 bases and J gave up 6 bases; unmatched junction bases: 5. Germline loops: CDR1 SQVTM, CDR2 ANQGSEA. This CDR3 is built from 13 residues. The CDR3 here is CSVEIGGGDTQYF. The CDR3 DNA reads TGCAGCGTTGAAATAGGGGGCGGGGATACGCAGTATTTT.

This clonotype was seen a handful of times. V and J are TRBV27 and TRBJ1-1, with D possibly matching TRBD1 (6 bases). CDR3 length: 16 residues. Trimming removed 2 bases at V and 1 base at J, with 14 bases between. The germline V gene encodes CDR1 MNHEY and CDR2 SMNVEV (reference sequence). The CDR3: CASSLAWGRENTEAFF. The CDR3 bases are TGTGCCAGCAGTTTAGCCTGGGGGCGGGAGAACACTGAAGCTTTCTTT.

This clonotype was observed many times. The CDR3 coding sequence is TGTGCCAGCAGCTTACAGGGAACCTTCTACAATGAGCAGTTCTTC. Its translation: CASSLQGTFYNEQFF. The chain has TRBV3-1 and TRBJ2-1; D is possibly TRBD1 (6 bases). Germline assignment: CDR1 LGHDT and CDR2 YNNKEL (reference sequence). This CDR3 spans 15 amino acids. V was pared by 5 bases and J by 3 bases, with 14 bases between.

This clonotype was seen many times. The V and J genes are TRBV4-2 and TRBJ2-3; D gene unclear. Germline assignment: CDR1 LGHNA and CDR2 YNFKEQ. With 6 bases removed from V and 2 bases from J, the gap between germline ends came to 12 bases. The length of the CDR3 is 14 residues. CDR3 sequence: CASRDTGNTDTQYF. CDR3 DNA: TGTGCCAGCAGAGACACCGGTAACACAGATACGCAGTATTTT.

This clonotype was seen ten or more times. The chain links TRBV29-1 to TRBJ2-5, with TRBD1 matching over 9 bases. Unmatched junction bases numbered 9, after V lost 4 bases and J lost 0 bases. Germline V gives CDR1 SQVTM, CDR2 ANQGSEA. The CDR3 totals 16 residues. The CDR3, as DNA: TGCAGCGTTGCTACAGGGGGCGCCGGGTACCAAGAGACCCAGTACTTC. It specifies CSVATGGAGYQETQYF.

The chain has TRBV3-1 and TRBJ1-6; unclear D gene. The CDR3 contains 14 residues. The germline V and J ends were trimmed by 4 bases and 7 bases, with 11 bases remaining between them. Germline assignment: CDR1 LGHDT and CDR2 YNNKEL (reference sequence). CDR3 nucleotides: TGTGCCAGCAGCCTCCGGACCCCGAATTCACCCCTCCACTTT. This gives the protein CASSLRTPNSPLHF.

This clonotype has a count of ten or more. The CDR3 DNA is TGTGCCAGCAGTTACGAGGGGGCCTACACAGATACGCAGTATTTT. Translation gives CASSYEGAYTDTQYF. The chain combines TRBV6-2 or TRBV6-3 with TRBJ2-3; 7 positions agree with TRBD1. The length of the CDR3 is 15 residues. V shed 2 bases, J shed 2 bases, and the junction held 4 bases outside the gene matches. Germline CDR1 MNHEY, CDR2 SVGEGT.

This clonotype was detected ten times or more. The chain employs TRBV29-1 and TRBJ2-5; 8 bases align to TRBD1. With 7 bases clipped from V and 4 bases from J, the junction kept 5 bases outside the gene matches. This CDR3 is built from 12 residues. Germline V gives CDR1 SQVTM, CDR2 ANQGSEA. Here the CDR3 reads CSEQDRGETQYF. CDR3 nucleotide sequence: TGCAGCGAACAAGACAGGGGAGAGACCCAGTACTTC.

CDR3 nucleotide sequence: TGTGCCAGCAGTTCGGGACTAGTCAAAGAGACCCAGTACTTC. Its protein is CASSSGLVKETQYF. This chain joins TRBV27 and TRBJ2-5; 8 bases match TRBD2. Trimming removed 4 bases from V and 3 bases from J; junction bases left unmatched: 4. Germline values: CDR1 MNHEY, CDR2 SMNVEV (reference sequence). This CDR3 has 14 residues.

The CDR3 protein is CSVSVDRSYEQYF. As DNA, the CDR3 is TGCAGCGTTTCGGTCGATCGGTCCTACGAGCAGTACTTC. The rearrangement joins TRBV29-1 to TRBJ2-7; no firm D call. CDR3 length equals 13 residues. CDR1 is SQVTM, CDR2 ANQGSEA, per germline. The V end lost 5 bases, the J end lost 1 base, and 12 bases lay between the germline ends.

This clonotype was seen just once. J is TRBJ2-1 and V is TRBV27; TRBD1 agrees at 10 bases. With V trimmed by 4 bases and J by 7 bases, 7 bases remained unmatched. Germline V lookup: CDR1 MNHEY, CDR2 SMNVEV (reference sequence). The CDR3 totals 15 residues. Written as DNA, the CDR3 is TGTGCCAGCAGTTCGGGACAGGGGAGAGGTAATGAGCAGTTCTTC. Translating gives CASSSGQGRGNEQFF.

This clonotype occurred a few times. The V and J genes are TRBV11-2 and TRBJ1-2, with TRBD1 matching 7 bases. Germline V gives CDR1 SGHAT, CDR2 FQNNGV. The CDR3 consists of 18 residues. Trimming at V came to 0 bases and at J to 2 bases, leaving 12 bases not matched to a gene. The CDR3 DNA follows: TGTGCCAGCAGCTTAGATTTCCGGGACAGCAAACCCAACTATGGCTACACCTTC. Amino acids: CASSLDFRDSKPNYGYTF. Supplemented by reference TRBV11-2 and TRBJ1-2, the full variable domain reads EAGVAQSPRYKIIEKRQSVAFWCNPISGHATLYWYQQILGQGPKLLIQFQNNGVVDDSQLPKDRFSAERLKGVDSTLKIQPAKLEDSAVYLCASSLDFRDSKPNYGYTFGSGTRLTVV.

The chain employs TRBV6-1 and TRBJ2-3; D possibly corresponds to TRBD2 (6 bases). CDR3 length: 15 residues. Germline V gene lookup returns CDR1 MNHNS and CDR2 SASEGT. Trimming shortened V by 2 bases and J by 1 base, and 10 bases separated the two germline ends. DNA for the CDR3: TGTGCCAGCAGTGAATTCGGGGGACGCACAGATACGCAGTATTTT. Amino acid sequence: CASSEFGGRTDTQYF.

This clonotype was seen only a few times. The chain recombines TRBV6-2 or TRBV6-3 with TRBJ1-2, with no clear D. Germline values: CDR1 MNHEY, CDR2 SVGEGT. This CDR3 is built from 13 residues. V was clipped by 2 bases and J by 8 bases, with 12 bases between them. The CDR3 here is CASSYRPQVGYTF. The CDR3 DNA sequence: TGTGCCAGCAGTTACCGGCCCCAGGTCGGCTACACCTTC.

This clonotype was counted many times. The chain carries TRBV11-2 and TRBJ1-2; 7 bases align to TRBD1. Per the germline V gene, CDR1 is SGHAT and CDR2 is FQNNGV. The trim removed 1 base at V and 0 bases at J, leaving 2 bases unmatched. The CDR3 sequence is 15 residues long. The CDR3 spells CASSLATGTNYGYTF. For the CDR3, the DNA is TGTGCCAGCAGCTTAGCGACAGGGACTAACTATGGCTACACCTTC. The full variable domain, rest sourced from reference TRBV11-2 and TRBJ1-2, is EAGVAQSPRYKIIEKRQSVAFWCNPISGHATLYWYQQILGQGPKLLIQFQNNGVVDDSQLPKDRFSAERLKGVDSTLKIQPAKLEDSAVYLCASSLATGTNYGYTFGSGTRLTVV.